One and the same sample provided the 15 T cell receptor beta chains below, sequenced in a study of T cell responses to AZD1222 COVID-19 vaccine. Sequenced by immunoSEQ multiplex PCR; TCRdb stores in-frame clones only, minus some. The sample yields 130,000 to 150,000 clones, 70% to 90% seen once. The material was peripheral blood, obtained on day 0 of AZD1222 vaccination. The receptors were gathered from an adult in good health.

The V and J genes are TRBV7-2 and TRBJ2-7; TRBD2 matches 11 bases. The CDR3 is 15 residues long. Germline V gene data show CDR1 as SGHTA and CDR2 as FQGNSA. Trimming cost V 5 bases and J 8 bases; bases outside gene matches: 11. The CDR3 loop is CASSQLAGDFIKQYF. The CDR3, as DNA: TGTGCCAGCAGCCAACTAGCGGGGGATTTTATCAAGCAGTACTTC.

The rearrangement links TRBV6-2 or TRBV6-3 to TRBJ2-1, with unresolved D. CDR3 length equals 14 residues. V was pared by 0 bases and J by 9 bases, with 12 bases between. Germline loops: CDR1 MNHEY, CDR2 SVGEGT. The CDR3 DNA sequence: TGTGCCAGCAGTTACTCGGAACCGTCAGCTGAGCAGTTCTTC. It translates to CASSYSEPSAEQFF.

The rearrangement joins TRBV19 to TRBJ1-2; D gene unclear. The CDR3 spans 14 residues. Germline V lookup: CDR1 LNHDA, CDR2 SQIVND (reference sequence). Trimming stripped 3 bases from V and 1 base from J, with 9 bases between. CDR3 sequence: CASSIGLLNYGYTF. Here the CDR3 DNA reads TGTGCCAGTAGTATTGGTCTACTTAACTATGGCTACACCTTC. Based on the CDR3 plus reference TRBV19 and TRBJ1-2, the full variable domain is DGGITQSPKYLFRKEGQNVTLSCEQNLNHDAMYWYRQDPGQGLRLIYYSQIVNDFQKGDIAEGYSVSREKKESFPLTVTSAQKNPTAFYLCASSIGLLNYGYTFGSGTRLTVV.

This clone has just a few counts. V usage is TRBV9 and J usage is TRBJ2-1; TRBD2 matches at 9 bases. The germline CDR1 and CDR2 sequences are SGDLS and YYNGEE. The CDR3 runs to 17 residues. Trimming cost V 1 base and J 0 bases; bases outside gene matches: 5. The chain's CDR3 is CASSVTTSGYSYNEQFF. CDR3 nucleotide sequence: TGTGCCAGCAGCGTAACGACTAGCGGCTACTCCTACAATGAGCAGTTCTTC.

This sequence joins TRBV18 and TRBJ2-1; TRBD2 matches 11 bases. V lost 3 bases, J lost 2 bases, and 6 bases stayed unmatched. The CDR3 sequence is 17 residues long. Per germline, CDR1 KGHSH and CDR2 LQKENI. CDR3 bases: TGTGCCAGCTCACCCCGACTAGCGGGAAGCACCTACAATGAGCAGTTCTTC. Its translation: CASSPRLAGSTYNEQFF.

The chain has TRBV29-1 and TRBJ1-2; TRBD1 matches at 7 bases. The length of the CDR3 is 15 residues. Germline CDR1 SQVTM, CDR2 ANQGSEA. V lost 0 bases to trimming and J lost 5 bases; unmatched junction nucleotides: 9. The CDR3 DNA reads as TGCAGCGTTGAAGATCTGGGGCAGGGGGTATATGGCTACACCTTC. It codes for CSVEDLGQGVYGYTF. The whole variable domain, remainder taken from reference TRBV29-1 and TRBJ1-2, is SAVISQKPSRDICQRGTSLTIQCQVDSQVTMMFWYRQQPGQSLTLIATANQGSEATYESGFVIDKFPISRPNLTFSTLTVSNMSPEDSSIYLCSVEDLGQGVYGYTFGSGTRLTVV.

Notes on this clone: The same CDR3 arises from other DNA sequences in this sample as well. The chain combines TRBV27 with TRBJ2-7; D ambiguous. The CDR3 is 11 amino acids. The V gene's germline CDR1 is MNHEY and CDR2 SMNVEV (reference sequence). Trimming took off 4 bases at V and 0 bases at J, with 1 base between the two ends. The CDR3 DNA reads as TGTGCCAGCAGTTCCTCCTACGAGCAGTACTTC. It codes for CASSSSYEQYF.

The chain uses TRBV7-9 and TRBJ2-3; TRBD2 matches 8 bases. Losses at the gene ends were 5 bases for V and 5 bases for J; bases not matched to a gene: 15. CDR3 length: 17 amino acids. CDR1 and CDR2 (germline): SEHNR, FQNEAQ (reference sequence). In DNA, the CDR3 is TGTGCCAGCAGCCTCTCGAGGGGGAGCGGGAGTGAAGATACGCAGTATTTT. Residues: CASSLSRGSGSEDTQYF.

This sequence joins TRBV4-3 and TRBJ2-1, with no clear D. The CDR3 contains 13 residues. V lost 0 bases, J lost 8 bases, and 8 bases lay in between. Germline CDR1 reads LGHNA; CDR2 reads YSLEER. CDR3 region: CASSQDGIDEQFF. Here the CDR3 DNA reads TGCGCCAGCAGCCAAGATGGAATCGATGAGCAGTTCTTC.

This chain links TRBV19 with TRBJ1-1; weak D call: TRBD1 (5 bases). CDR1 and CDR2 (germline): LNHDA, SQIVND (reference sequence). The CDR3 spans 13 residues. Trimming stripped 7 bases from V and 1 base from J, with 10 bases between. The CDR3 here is CASTFQGNTEAFF. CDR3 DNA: TGTGCCAGTACGTTTCAGGGGAACACTGAAGCTTTCTTT.

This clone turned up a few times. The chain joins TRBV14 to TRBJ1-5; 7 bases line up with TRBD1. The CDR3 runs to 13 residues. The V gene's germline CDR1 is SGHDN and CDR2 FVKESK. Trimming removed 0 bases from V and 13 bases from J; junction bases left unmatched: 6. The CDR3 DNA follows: TGTGCCAGCAGCCAAGATCTGGAGGGGGCACAGCATTTT. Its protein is CASSQDLEGAQHF. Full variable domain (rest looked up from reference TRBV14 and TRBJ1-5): EAGVTQFPSHSVIEKGQTVTLRCDPISGHDNLYWYRRVMGKEIKFLLHFVKESKQDESGMPNNRFLAERTGGTYSTLKVQPAELEDSGVYFCASSQDLEGAQHFGDGTRLSIL.

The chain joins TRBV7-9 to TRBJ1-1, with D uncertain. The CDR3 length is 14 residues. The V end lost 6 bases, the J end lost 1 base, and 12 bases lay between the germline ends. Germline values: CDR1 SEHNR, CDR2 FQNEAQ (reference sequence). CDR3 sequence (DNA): TGTGCCAGCAGACCCGCGTGGGGGAACACTGAAGCTTTCTTT. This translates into CASRPAWGNTEAFF.

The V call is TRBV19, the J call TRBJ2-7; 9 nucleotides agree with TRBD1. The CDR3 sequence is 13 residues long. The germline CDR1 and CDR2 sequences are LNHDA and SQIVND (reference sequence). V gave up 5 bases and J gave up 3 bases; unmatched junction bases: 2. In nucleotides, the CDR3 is TGTGCCAGTAGTGCGGGACAGGGCTACGAGCAGTACTTC. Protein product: CASSAGQGYEQYF.

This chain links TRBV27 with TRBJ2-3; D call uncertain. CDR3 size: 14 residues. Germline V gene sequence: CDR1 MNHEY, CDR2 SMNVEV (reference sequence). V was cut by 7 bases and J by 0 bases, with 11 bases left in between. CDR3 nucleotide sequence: TGTGCCAGCACCCCCGTGGAGAGCACAGATACGCAGTATTTT. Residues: CASTPVESTDTQYF.

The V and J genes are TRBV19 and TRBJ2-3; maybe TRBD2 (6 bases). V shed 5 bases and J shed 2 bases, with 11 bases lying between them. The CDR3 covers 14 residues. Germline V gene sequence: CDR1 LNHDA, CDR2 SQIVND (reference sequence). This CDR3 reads CASSARGYTDTQYF. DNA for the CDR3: TGTGCCAGTAGTGCCCGGGGGTACACAGATACGCAGTATTTT.